Shown below are 27 T cell receptor beta chains from a single sample sequenced in a study of blood T cell repertoires in COVID-19. Sequenced by immunoSEQ multiplex PCR; TCRdb stores in-frame clones only, minus some. The sample holds a few hundred thousand clones, roughly four fifths seen once. Material: PBMCs or T cells enriched from blood (not recorded which). Receptors were obtained from a man aged 40-55 years who had recovered from COVID-19.

The chain couples TRBV7-2 to TRBJ2-2; 9 bases line up with TRBD1. Trimming cost V 1 base and J 1 base; bases outside gene matches: 1. Per the germline V gene, CDR1 is SGHTA and CDR2 is FQGNSA. This CDR3 region has 16 residues. The CDR3 DNA sequence: TGTGCCAGCAGCTTAGGGGGACAGGGGAACACCGGGGAGCTGTTTTTT. Its protein is CASSLGGQGNTGELFF.

This chain uses TRBV3-1 (or the pseudogene TRBV3-2) with TRBJ2-1, with 8 bases fitting TRBD2. Germline lookup yields CDR1 LGHDT and CDR2 YNNKEL (reference sequence). J lost 3 bases, V lost 7 bases, and 17 bases had no gene match. The CDR3 extends over 18 amino acids. The CDR3 reads CASTRTSTSGLFYNEQFF. The CDR3 region has the DNA TGTGCCAGCACCCGCACGTCCACTAGCGGATTATTCTACAATGAGCAGTTCTTC.

The rearrangement joins TRBV7-8 to TRBJ2-7; 8 bases are a match to TRBD2. The CDR3 has 15 amino acids. The V segment lost 5 bases and the J segment 5 bases; nucleotides outside the gene matches: 11. Germline V gene lookup returns CDR1 SGHVS and CDR2 FQNEAQ. CDR3: CASSLLAGGSDEQYF. In DNA form, the CDR3 reads TGTGCCAGCAGCCTCCTGGCGGGGGGCAGCGACGAGCAGTACTTC.

V gene TRBV5-1 combines with J gene TRBJ1-5; D possibly corresponds to TRBD1 (5 bases). This CDR3 has 15 residues. V lost 0 bases and J 3 bases, leaving 10 bases between the germline ends. CDR1 is SGHRS and CDR2 is YFSETQ in the germline V gene. CDR3 loop: CASSLAPDTNQPQHF. In DNA, the CDR3 is TGCGCCAGCAGCTTGGCCCCGGACACCAATCAGCCCCAGCATTTT.

This rearrangement joins TRBV10-1 to TRBJ2-1; 12 bases map to TRBD2. Germline CDR1 WNHNN, CDR2 SYGVQD (reference sequence). The V segment lost 2 bases and the J segment 5 bases; nucleotides outside the gene matches: 1. This CDR3 has 15 residues. CDR3 in DNA: TGCGCCAGCAGTGAGGGACTAGCGGGGAACAATGAGCAGTTCTTC. Its protein is CASSEGLAGNNEQFF.

The V call is TRBV19, the J call TRBJ2-3; tentatively, D is TRBD1 (6 bases). The V gene's germline CDR1 is LNHDA and CDR2 SQIVND (reference sequence). The CDR3 has 14 amino acids. Trimming pared 5 bases from V and 6 bases from J, leaving 15 bases between. CDR3 residues: CASSVQYQGDTQYF. CDR3 sequence (DNA): TGTGCCAGTAGTGTACAATACCAGGGGGATACGCAGTATTTT.

The rearrangement uses TRBV5-5 and TRBJ2-1; TRBD1 matches at 9 bases. CDR3 length: 19 residues. V was clipped by 2 bases and J by 7 bases; unmatched bases: 19. Looked up from germline, CDR1 is SGHKS and CDR2 is YYEKEE (reference sequence). CDR3 DNA: TGTGCCAGCAGCTTCGCAGACAGGGGGATGGGGTCGGTTCCGAATGAGCAGTTCTTC. Amino acid sequence: CASSFADRGMGSVPNEQFF.

The rearrangement joins TRBV27 to TRBJ2-1, with TRBD2 matching over 8 bases. The V gene end was trimmed by 4 bases and the J gene end by 1 base; junction bases not matched to a gene: 3. This CDR3 comprises 15 residues. The germline V gene encodes CDR1 MNHEY and CDR2 SMNVEV (reference sequence). CDR3 nucleotides: TGTGCCAGCAGTTATGGCGGGGGGTCCTACAATGAGCAGTTCTTC. The encoded protein is CASSYGGGSYNEQFF.

This clone has a single count. The chain has TRBV21-1 and TRBJ2-7; the table's D call, TRBD1, has no DNA check behind it. TRBV21-1 is recorded as a pseudogene. The CDR3 extends over 11 amino acids. CDR3 sequence (DNA): TGTGCCATCGACAGGGCCGCAAAATGGTACTTC. Amino acid sequence: CAIDRAAKWYF.

This clone was seen a handful of times. V gene TRBV30 combines with J gene TRBJ1-3, with D possibly TRBD1 on 5 matching bases. The CDR3 loop spans 14 amino acids. With 3 bases removed from V and 0 bases from J, the gap between germline ends came to 9 bases. Germline V gene lookup returns CDR1 GTSNPN and CDR2 SVGIG (reference sequence). This CDR3 reads CAWSAGNSGNTIYF. The CDR3 DNA is TGTGCCTGGAGCGCAGGGAACTCTGGAAACACCATATATTTT.

The chain is built from TRBV27 and TRBJ2-7; D might be TRBD1 (6 bases). CDR1 and CDR2 from the germline V gene are MNHEY and SMNVEV (reference sequence). The CDR3 runs to 13 residues. V was shortened by 2 bases and J by 6 bases, with 11 bases between the two germline ends. In DNA form, the CDR3 reads TGTGCCAGCAGTTTAGGGCAGGGGATCGAGCAGTACTTC. Residues: CASSLGQGIEQYF.

The gene calls are TRBV5-5 and TRBJ1-1; weak D call: TRBD1 (6 bases). Germline values: CDR1 SGHKS, CDR2 YYEKEE (reference sequence). CDR3 length: 15 amino acids. With 5 bases removed from V and 4 bases from J, the gap between germline ends came to 18 bases. The CDR3 nucleotides are TGTGCCAGCAGTCTCACCAGGGGAGGGGCCACTGAAGCTTTCTTT. Protein: CASSLTRGGATEAFF.

This clone was detected only once. The V and J genes are TRBV3-1 (or the pseudogene TRBV3-2) and TRBJ1-2; 9 nucleotides align to TRBD1. V was pared by 3 bases and J by 5 bases, with 4 bases of the junction left unmatched. Per the germline V gene, CDR1 is LGHDT and CDR2 is YNNKEL (reference sequence). The CDR3 extends over 14 amino acids. The chain's CDR3 is CASSQGGQGYGYTF. The CDR3 DNA reads TGTGCCAGCAGCCAGGGAGGACAGGGGTATGGCTACACCTTC.

The chain carries TRBV19 and TRBJ1-2; no reliable D call. The CDR3 has 13 amino acids. V lost 6 bases to trimming and J lost 6 bases, with 14 bases between them. Looked up from germline, CDR1 is LNHDA and CDR2 is SQIVND (reference sequence). The CDR3 sequence is CASSARGGNGYTF. CDR3 bases: TGTGCCAGTAGCGCGCGGGGAGGGAATGGCTACACCTTC. Variable domain in full (rest from reference TRBV19 and TRBJ1-2): DGGITQSPKYLFRKEGQNVTLSCEQNLNHDAMYWYRQDPGQGLRLIYYSQIVNDFQKGDIAEGYSVSREKKESFPLTVTSAQKNPTAFYLCASSARGGNGYTFGSGTRLTVV.

The rearrangement uses TRBV6-1 and TRBJ1-5; TRBD1 matches at 7 bases. There are 15 residues in the CDR3. CDR1 is MNHNS and CDR2 is SASEGT in the germline V gene. V lost 5 bases and J lost 8; bases outside the gene matches: 12. In DNA, the CDR3 is TGTGCCAGCAGTCAAAATGCCGACAGGGCGGAGCCCCAGCATTTT. Translated: CASSQNADRAEPQHF.

In its sample, this clone was seen many times. The V gene is TRBV6-5, the J gene TRBJ1-2, with D maybe TRBD1 (5 bases). CDR3 length: 14 amino acids. Germline V gene lookup returns CDR1 MNHEY and CDR2 SVGAGI. V lost 0 bases, J lost 6 bases, and 11 bases lay in between. CDR3 sequence (DNA): TGTGCCAGCAGTTACTCGGGGGGGACGCATGGCTACACCTTC. Encoded protein: CASSYSGGTHGYTF.

The rearrangement joins TRBV5-1 to TRBJ1-3, with unresolved D. The CDR3 has 15 amino acids. The germline V gene has CDR1 SGHRS and CDR2 YFSETQ. V was shortened by 0 bases and J by 0 bases, with 7 bases between the two germline ends. DNA for the CDR3: TGCGCCAGCAGCTTGGGGGCAGACTCTGGAAACACCATATATTTT. It encodes CASSLGADSGNTIYF.

The V and J genes are TRBV5-6 and TRBJ1-2; D perhaps matches TRBD1 (6 bases). Trimming pared 5 bases from V and 12 bases from J, leaving 17 bases between. The germline CDR1 and CDR2 sequences are SGHDT and YYEEEE. The length of the CDR3 is 12 residues. In DNA, the CDR3 is TGTGCCAGCAGTTTAGGACAGCTCGATGACACCTTC. This codes for CASSLGQLDDTF. Looking up the rest from reference TRBV5-6 and TRBJ1-2 gives the full variable domain: DAGVTQSPTHLIKTRGQQVTLRCSPKSGHDTVSWYQQALGQGPQFIFQYYEEEERQRGNFPDRFSGHQFPNYSSELNVNALLLGDSALYLCASSLGQLDDTFGSGTRLTVV.

The V gene is TRBV18, the J gene TRBJ1-1, with 7 bases fitting TRBD1. CDR1 and CDR2 from the germline V gene are KGHSH and LQKENI. The CDR3 covers 15 residues. The trim removed 3 bases at V and 2 bases at J, leaving 6 bases unmatched. The CDR3 sequence is CASSPKEGANTEAFF. The DNA for the CDR3 is TGTGCCAGCTCACCTAAGGAGGGGGCCAACACTGAAGCTTTCTTT.

This clone was picked up a small number of times. The chain recombines TRBV9 with TRBJ2-7; 10 bases agree with TRBD2. Germline CDR1 and CDR2: SGDLS and YYNGEE. This CDR3 spans 16 amino acids. V dropped 0 bases and J dropped 5; count of bases not matched to a gene: 8. The CDR3 region has the DNA TGTGCCAGCAGCGTAGATTCGGCTAGCGGGAGACACGAGCAGTACTTC. Amino acid sequence: CASSVDSASGRHEQYF. The complete variable domain, with remaining parts taken from reference TRBV9 and TRBJ2-7, reads DSGVTQTPKHLITATGQRVTLRCSPRSGDLSVYWYQQSLDQGLQFLIQYYNGEERAKGNILERFSAQQFPDLHSELNLSSLELGDSALYFCASSVDSASGRHEQYFGPGTRLTVT.

The chain is built from TRBV3-1 (or the pseudogene TRBV3-2) and TRBJ2-7, with TRBD2 matching 11 bases. Germline-derived CDR1 and CDR2 are LGHDT and YNNKEL (reference sequence). With 0 bases clipped from V and 0 bases from J, the junction kept 7 bases outside the gene matches. This CDR3 region has 18 residues. The DNA for the CDR3 is TGTGCCAGCAGCCAAGAAGGCCTAGCGGGAGGTCGCTCCTACGAGCAGTACTTC. Protein product: CASSQEGLAGGRSYEQYF.

The rearrangement links TRBV18 to TRBJ1-3, with unresolved D. Germline-derived CDR1 and CDR2 are KGHSH and LQKENI. CDR3 length: 17 residues. Trimming shortened V by 4 bases and J by 0 bases, and 16 bases separated the two germline ends. The CDR3 loop is CASSLSYGLSSGNTIYF. The CDR3 DNA reads TGTGCCAGCTCACTATCCTACGGACTGAGCTCTGGAAACACCATATATTTT.

V and J are TRBV24-1 and TRBJ2-3; 13 bases map to TRBD2. Germline lookup yields CDR1 KGHDR and CDR2 SFDVKD. This CDR3 contains 14 residues. V dropped 5 bases and J dropped 10; count of bases not matched to a gene: 5. The CDR3 DNA reads TGTGCCACCAGTGGGACTAGCGGGAGAAAGGCGCAGTATTTT. This translates into CATSGTSGRKAQYF.

The sample holds one count of this clone. The V call is TRBV5-1, the J call TRBJ1-1; D might be TRBD1 (5 bases). With 4 bases removed from V and 4 bases from J, the gap between germline ends came to 20 bases. Germline V gives CDR1 SGHRS, CDR2 YFSETQ. The CDR3 covers 16 residues. Here the CDR3 reads CASSVQTLTRGTEAFF. The CDR3 nucleotides are TGCGCCAGCAGCGTACAGACGTTAACAAGGGGCACTGAAGCTTTCTTT.

The CDR3: CASSQAVAGGNEQFF. Here the CDR3 DNA reads TGTGCCAGCAGCCAAGCGGTAGCGGGGGGGAATGAGCAGTTCTTC. The chain joins TRBV4-2 to TRBJ2-1; TRBD2 matches at 11 bases. There are 15 residues in the CDR3. J was trimmed by 7 bases and V by 1 base; bases with no gene match: 3. The germline CDR1 and CDR2 sequences are LGHNA and YNFKEQ.

This clone is medium-sized by share. The V gene is TRBV5-1, the J gene TRBJ1-2; 8 positions match TRBD1. CDR3 length equals 17 residues. CDR1 is SGHRS and CDR2 is YFSETQ in the germline V gene. V lost 4 bases, J lost 8 bases, and 19 bases stayed unmatched. The CDR3 loop is CASSPRRTGLVVEGYTF. In DNA form, the CDR3 reads TGCGCCAGCAGCCCAAGGCGGACAGGGCTGGTAGTTGAAGGCTACACCTTC.

The chain carries TRBV2 and TRBJ1-3; D is perhaps TRBD1 (6 bases). V lost 4 bases and J 2 bases, leaving 12 bases between the germline ends. The CDR3 extends over 15 amino acids. CDR1 is SNHLY and CDR2 is FYNNEI in the germline V gene. The CDR3 protein is CASSAFPGAGNTIYF. The CDR3, as DNA: TGTGCCAGCAGTGCCTTCCCAGGGGCTGGAAACACCATATATTTT.